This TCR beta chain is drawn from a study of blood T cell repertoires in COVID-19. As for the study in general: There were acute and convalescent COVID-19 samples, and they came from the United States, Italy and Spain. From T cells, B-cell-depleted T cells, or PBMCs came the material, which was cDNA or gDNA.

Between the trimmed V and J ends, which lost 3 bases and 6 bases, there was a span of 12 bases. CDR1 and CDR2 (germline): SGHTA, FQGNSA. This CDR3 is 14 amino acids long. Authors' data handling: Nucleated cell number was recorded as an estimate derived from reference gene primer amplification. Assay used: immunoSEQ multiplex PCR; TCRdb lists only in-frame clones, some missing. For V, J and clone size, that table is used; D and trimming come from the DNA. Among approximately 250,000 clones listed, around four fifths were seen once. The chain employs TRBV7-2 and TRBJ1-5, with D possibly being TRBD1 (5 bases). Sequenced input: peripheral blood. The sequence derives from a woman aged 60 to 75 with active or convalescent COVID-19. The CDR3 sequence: CASSLKLGGQPQHF. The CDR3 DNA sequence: TGTGCCAGCAGCTTGAAGTTGGGGGGTCAGCCCCAGCATTTT. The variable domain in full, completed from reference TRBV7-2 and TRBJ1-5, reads GAGVSQSPSNKVTEKGKDVELRCDPISGHTALYWYRQSLGQGLEFLIYFQGNSAPDKSGLPSDRFSAERTGGSVSTLTIQRTQQEDSAVYLCASSLKLGGQPQHFGDGTRLSIL.